This is a list of T cell receptor beta chains from one sample in a study of Ad26.COV2.S vaccination and SARS-CoV-2 variants. Repertoires were generated with immunoSEQ multiplex PCR, while TCRdb's copy carries only in-frame clones and drops some. The sample contains some 290,000 clones, about 82% of which appear only once. The source was peripheral blood, collected in a trial of Ad26.COV2.S vaccine versus placebo. All receptors derive from a person aged 18-60 years who received the Ad26.COV2.S COVID-19 vaccine or a placebo. The CDR3 runs from the conserved cysteine through the conserved F or W. The D gene is left open where the match is weak. Rows may omit the clone size; those that give it use once, few, many or a size class.

clone size	D gene	V gene	J gene	CDR3 protein	CDR3 DNA
-	-	TRBV6-5	TRBJ2-2	CATSYYGELFF	TGTGCCACTAGTTACTACGGGGAGCTGTTTTTT
-	TRBD2	TRBV7-3	TRBJ2-7	CASSLEASGGPFHDSYEQYF	TGTGCCAGCAGCTTAGAGGCTAGCGGGGGCCCGTTTCATGACTCCTACGAGCAGTACTTC
-	-	TRBV2	TRBJ1-6	CASSPSGVLSPLHF	TGTGCCAGCAGCCCCTCAGGGGTTTTGTCACCCCTCCACTTT
-	TRBD2	TRBV7-8	TRBJ2-1	CASSRPSFGGDDYNEQFF	TGTGCCAGCAGCCGGCCTTCTTTCGGGGGGGATGATTACAATGAGCAGTTCTTC
-	-	TRBV5-6	TRBJ2-7	CASGQQSSYEQYF	TGTGCCAGCGGACAACAGAGCTCCTACGAGCAGTACTTC
-	TRBD1	TRBV19	TRBJ1-5	CASSIGQAYQPQHF	TGTGCCAGTAGTATCGGACAGGCTTATCAGCCCCAGCATTTT
-	-	TRBV27	TRBJ2-1	CASSLSSYNEQFF	TGTGCCAGCAGTCTAAGCTCCTACAATGAGCAGTTCTTC
-	TRBD2	TRBV19	TRBJ2-7	CASSIGASGSYEQYF	TGTGCCAGTAGTATAGGGGCTAGCGGTTCCTACGAGCAGTACTTC
-	-	TRBV3-1/TRBV3-2	TRBJ1-5	CASSQDYREEQPQHF	TGTGCCAGCAGCCAAGATTACAGGGAGGAACAGCCCCAGCATTTT
-	TRBD2	TRBV7-2	TRBJ2-1	CASRSGGAPNEQFF	TGTGCCAGCAGAAGCGGGGGGGCTCCCAATGAGCAGTTCTTC
-	TRBD1	TRBV19	TRBJ2-5	CATTKTGTGGETQYF	TGTGCCACCACGAAAACCGGGACAGGGGGAGAGACCCAGTACTTC
once	TRBD1	TRBV5-8	TRBJ2-2	CASSSYRGSNTGELFF	TGTGCCAGCAGCTCTTACAGGGGATCGAACACCGGGGAGCTGTTTTTT
-	TRBD1	TRBV6-6	TRBJ2-1	CAGSMDRGAYNEQFF	TGTGCCGGCAGTATGGACAGGGGGGCCTACAATGAGCAGTTCTTC
-	-	TRBV30	TRBJ1-5	CAWSWGTSNQPQHF	TGTGCCTGGAGTTGGGGAACTAGCAATCAGCCCCAGCATTTT
-	TRBD1	TRBV27	TRBJ2-7	CASRDRGSEQYF	TGTGCCAGCAGGGACAGGGGCTCCGAGCAGTACTTC
-	TRBD2	TRBV7-9	TRBJ2-3	CASSPGLAGGPATDTQYF	TGTGCCAGCAGTCCCGGACTAGCGGGGGGGCCGGCCACAGATACGCAGTATTTT
-	-	TRBV25-1	TRBJ2-5	CASSEGGGRETQYF	TGTGCCAGCAGTGAAGGTGGGGGACGGGAGACCCAGTACTTC
-	TRBD1	TRBV5-1	TRBJ2-7	CASSTGTGGLHNEQYF	TGCGCCAGCAGCACCGGGACAGGGGGACTCCACAACGAGCAGTACTTC
-	-	TRBV18	TRBJ1-1	CASSPWLGRNTEAFF	TGTGCCAGCTCACCATGGTTAGGCCGCAACACTGAAGCTTTCTTT
-	TRBD1	TRBV11-3	TRBJ2-7	CASSLNPGTGNYEQYF	TGTGCCAGCAGCTTAAACCCCGGGACAGGAAACTACGAGCAGTACTTC
-	TRBD1	TRBV5-5	TRBJ2-7	CASSFTGTGGHEQYF	TGTGCCAGCAGCTTTACCGGGACAGGGGGCCACGAGCAGTACTTC
-	-	TRBV6-1	TRBJ2-2	CASSESRGWTGELFF	TGTGCCAGCAGTGAATCCAGGGGTTGGACCGGGGAGCTGTTTTTT
-	TRBD2	TRBV19	TRBJ2-3	CASISSGGSTDTQYF	TGTGCCAGTATATCCAGCGGGGGTAGCACAGATACGCAGTATTTT
-	TRBD1	TRBV25-1	TRBJ1-1	CASSVGQGWTEAFF	TGTGCCAGCAGTGTCGGACAGGGATGGACTGAAGCTTTCTTT
-	-	TRBV28	TRBJ1-2	CASSSQGRDYGYTF	TGTGCCAGCAGTTCACAGGGAAGGGACTATGGCTACACCTTC
-	-	TRBV30	TRBJ1-3	CAWIHSSGNTIYF	TGTGCCTGGATACACAGCTCTGGAAACACCATATATTTT
-	-	TRBV7-9	TRBJ2-1	CASSFPGGLYEQFF	TGTGCCAGCAGCTTTCCGGGGGGCCTCTATGAGCAGTTCTTC
-	TRBD1	TRBV11-3	TRBJ2-2	CASSGTTGTGATGELFF	TGTGCCAGCAGCGGAACTACCGGGACAGGGGCCACCGGGGAGCTGTTTTTT
-	-	TRBV30	TRBJ1-2	CAWSVGSGRLHGYTF	TGTGCCTGGAGTGTAGGGTCGGGGAGACTACATGGCTACACCTTC
-	TRBD1	TRBV15	TRBJ2-3	CATSRVFGGQITDTQYF	TGTGCCACCAGCAGAGTGTTTGGGGGACAGATAACAGATACGCAGTATTTT
-	-	TRBV6-1	TRBJ1-2	CASSEVSRAWGEYGYTF	TGTGCCAGCAGTGAAGTGTCCCGGGCCTGGGGGGAGTATGGCTACACCTTC
many	-	TRBV23-1	TRBJ2-1	CASSQGDKNEQFF	TGCGCCAGCAGTCAAGGGGACAAGAATGAGCAGTTCTTC
-	-	TRBV29-1	TRBJ2-1	CSVEDLGGGAYNEQFF	TGCAGCGTTGAAGATCTTGGCGGGGGCGCCTACAATGAGCAGTTCTTC
-	TRBD1	TRBV7-3	TRBJ1-1	CASSLRGTGTGMNTEAFF	TGTGCCAGCAGCTTAAGGGGGACAGGGACTGGTATGAACACTGAAGCTTTCTTT
-	-	TRBV5-1	TRBJ1-1	CASSLADTEAFF	TGCGCCAGCAGCTTGGCTGACACTGAAGCTTTCTTT
-	-	TRBV10-3	TRBJ1-4	CATAAGSNEKLFF	TGTGCCACGGCGGCGGGCAGCAATGAAAAACTGTTTTTT
once	-	TRBV5-5	TRBJ1-2	CASSLGSYGYTF	TGTGCCAGCAGCTTGGGGAGCTATGGCTACACCTTC
-	TRBD2	TRBV11-2	TRBJ2-2	CASSSFLAGRANTGELFF	TGTGCCAGCAGCTCGTTCCTAGCGGGTCGTGCGAACACCGGGGAGCTGTTTTTT
-	TRBD2	TRBV11-3	TRBJ2-2	CASSISGGPTGELFF	TGTGCCAGCAGCATTAGCGGGGGGCCCACCGGGGAGCTGTTTTTT
-	-	TRBV10-3	TRBJ2-7	CASMDHQYSYEQYF	TGTGCCTCGATGGACCATCAATATTCCTACGAGCAGTACTTC
-	-	TRBV7-3	TRBJ2-2	CASSLHQRANTGELFF	TGTGCCAGCAGCTTACACCAGCGGGCAAACACCGGGGAGCTGTTTTTT
-	TRBD1	TRBV19	TRBJ1-3	CASRGQSSGNTIYF	TGTGCCAGTAGGGGACAGTCCTCTGGAAACACCATATATTTT
few	-	TRBV6-5	TRBJ2-5	CASSSLRGPWETQYF	TGTGCCAGCAGTTCCCTCAGGGGTCCTTGGGAGACCCAGTACTTC